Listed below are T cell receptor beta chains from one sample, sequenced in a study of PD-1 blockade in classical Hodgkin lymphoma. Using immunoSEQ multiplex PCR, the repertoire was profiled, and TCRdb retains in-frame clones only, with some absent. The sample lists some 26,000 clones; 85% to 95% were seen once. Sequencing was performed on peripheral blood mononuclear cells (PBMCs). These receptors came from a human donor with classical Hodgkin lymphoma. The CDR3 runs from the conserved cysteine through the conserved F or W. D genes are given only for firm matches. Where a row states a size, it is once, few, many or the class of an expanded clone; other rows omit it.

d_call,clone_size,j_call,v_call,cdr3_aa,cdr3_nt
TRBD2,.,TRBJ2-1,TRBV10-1,CASTPGKGGYNEQFF,TGCGCCAGCACCCCGGGAAAGGGAGGGTACAATGAGCAGTTCTTC
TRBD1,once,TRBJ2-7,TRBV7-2,CASSWTGDRTYEQYF,TGTGCCAGCAGCTGGACAGGGGACAGGACCTACGAGCAGTACTTC
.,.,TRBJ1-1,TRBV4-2,CASSQGRGQKNTEAFF,TGTGCCAGCAGCCAAGGTAGAGGTCAGAAGAACACTGAAGCTTTCTTT
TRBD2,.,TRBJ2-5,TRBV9,CASSVANSGGTQEAQYF,TGTGCCAGCAGCGTAGCGAATAGCGGGGGGACCCAAGAGGCCCAGTACTTC
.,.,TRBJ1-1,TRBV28,CASSSFGGTGYTEAFF,TGTGCCAGCAGTTCGTTCGGGGGTACTGGGTACACTGAAGCTTTCTTT
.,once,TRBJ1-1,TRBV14,CASSTRWATEAFF,TGTGCCAGCAGCACTCGTTGGGCCACTGAAGCTTTCTTT
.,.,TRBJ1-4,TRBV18,CASGAANNEKLFF,TGTGCCAGCGGGGCAGCCAATAATGAAAAACTGTTTTTT
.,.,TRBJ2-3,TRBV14,CASSLTSTDTQYF,TGTGCCAGCAGTCTGACTAGCACAGATACGCAGTATTTT
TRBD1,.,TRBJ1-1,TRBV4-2,CASSHPDRGEAFF,TGTGCCAGCAGCCACCCGGACAGGGGTGAAGCTTTCTTT
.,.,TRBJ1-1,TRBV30,CAWIVRGIRGEAFF,TGTGCCTGGATCGTCCGGGGCATACGAGGTGAAGCTTTCTTT
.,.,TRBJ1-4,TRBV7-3,CASSLDFSGIILGNEKLFF,TGTGCCAGCAGCTTAGATTTTTCAGGGATTATACTGGGAAATGAAAAACTGTTTTTT
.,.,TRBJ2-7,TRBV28,CASSSERRGGSF,TGTGCCAGCAGTTCCGAAAGGCGTGGAGGCTCCTTC
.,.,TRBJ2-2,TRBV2,CASSEGRGTGELFF,TGTGCCAGCAGTGAGGGCAGGGGTACCGGGGAGCTGTTTTTT
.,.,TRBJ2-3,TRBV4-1,CASSPRGDTQYF,TGCGCCAGCAGCCCGCGGGGAGATACGCAGTATTTT
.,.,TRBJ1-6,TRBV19,CASSLQTLPLHF,TGTGCCAGTAGTCTCCAGACTTTACCCCTCCACTTT
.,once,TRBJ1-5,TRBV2,CASSLGGASNQPQHF,TGTGCCAGCAGCCTGGGGGGGGCGAGCAATCAGCCCCAGCATTTT
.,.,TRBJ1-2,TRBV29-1,CSVEDLRGDGYTF,TGCAGCGTTGAAGATCTTCGAGGGGATGGCTACACCTTC
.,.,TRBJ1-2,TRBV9,CASSVSGVNYGYTF,TGTGCCAGCAGCGTCTCAGGGGTAAACTATGGCTACACCTTC
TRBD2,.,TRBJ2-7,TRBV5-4,CASSPPGLAGGSTYEQYF,TGTGCCAGCAGTCCACCGGGACTAGCGGGAGGTTCGACCTACGAGCAGTACTTC
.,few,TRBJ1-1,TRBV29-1,CSAEGLTEAFF,TGCAGCGCAGAAGGCCTCACTGAAGCTTTCTTT